This T cell receptor (beta chain) was sequenced during a study of technical replicates of blood from several donors. Sequencing used immunoSEQ multiplex PCR; TCRdb keeps in-frame clones, though not all of them. The sample comprises approximately 49,000 clones, around 90% of which are singletons, and approximately 4% rests with the top ten. This CDR3 is 15 amino acids long. The V segment lost 5 bases and the J segment 2 bases; nucleotides outside the gene matches: 3. CDR1 and CDR2 from the germline V gene are SGHVS and FQNEAQ. Sequencing input: PBMCs. The source is a human donor in good health. Some clones in this sample may be carry-over from other donors' samples. The chain couples TRBV7-8 to TRBJ1-3; 10 bases line up with TRBD1. The DNA for the CDR3 is TGTGCCAGCAGCGCCGGGACAGGGGCTGGAAACACCATATATTTT. Translated, it gives CASSAGTGAGNTIYF.